Listed below are T cell receptor beta chains from one sample, sequenced in a study of PD-L1 blockade in urothelial cancer. The method was immunoSEQ multiplex PCR; TCRdb's version includes in-frame clones alone and lacks a portion of them. The sample consists of approximately 58,000 clones, over 70% of them appearing once. Source: PBMCs, taken around atezolizumab (anti-PD-L1) treatment. Receptors were obtained from a man aged 65 to 85 with urothelial cancer. Both conserved end residues are part of each CDR3. A D gene is named only where the DNA matches it firmly. Rows give clone size only sometimes, using once, few, many, or a class for an expanded clone.

v_gene: TRBV5-6; j_gene: TRBJ1-2; d_gene: -; len: 12; abundance: -; CDR3nt: TGTGCCAGCAGCTTAACAGGGTATGGCTACACCTTC; CDR3aa: CASSLTGYGYTF
v_gene: TRBV5-4; j_gene: TRBJ2-3; d_gene: -; len: 15; abundance: -; CDR3nt: TGTGCCAGCAGCTTGGGCGGGACCAGTACAGATACGCAGTATTTT; CDR3aa: CASSLGGTSTDTQYF
v_gene: TRBV13; j_gene: TRBJ2-1; d_gene: TRBD2; len: 15; abundance: few; CDR3nt: TGTGCCAGCACCCTAGGGGCGGGAGGCTACAATGAGCAGTTCTTC; CDR3aa: CASTLGAGGYNEQFF
v_gene: TRBV7-9; j_gene: TRBJ2-3; d_gene: -; len: 15; abundance: -; CDR3nt: TGTGCCAGCAGCCCCACAGGGCTTAGCACAGATACGCAGTATTTT; CDR3aa: CASSPTGLSTDTQYF
v_gene: TRBV7-7; j_gene: TRBJ2-2; d_gene: TRBD2; len: 16; abundance: -; CDR3nt: TGTGCTAGCAGCTTAGGCCTAGCGGGTAACACCGGGGAGCTGTTTTTT; CDR3aa: CASSLGLAGNTGELFF
v_gene: TRBV28; j_gene: TRBJ2-7; d_gene: TRBD1; len: 14; abundance: -; CDR3nt: TGTGCCAGCAGTTTGGGACAGGGGCTCCTCGAGCAGTACTTC; CDR3aa: CASSLGQGLLEQYF
v_gene: TRBV6-5; j_gene: TRBJ1-2; d_gene: -; len: 15; abundance: -; CDR3nt: TGTGCCACCACCCCCTCTGGGGGCCGGGGCTATGGCTACACCTTC; CDR3aa: CATTPSGGRGYGYTF
v_gene: TRBV2; j_gene: TRBJ2-7; d_gene: -; len: 17; abundance: -; CDR3nt: TGTGCCAGCAGTGAAAACGCCCTTGGGGGGTACTCCTACGAGCAGTACTTC; CDR3aa: CASSENALGGYSYEQYF
v_gene: TRBV12-5; j_gene: TRBJ2-3; d_gene: -; len: 15; abundance: -; CDR3nt: TGTGCTAGTGTCCCGAGCGGGACATACACAGATACGCAGTATTTT; CDR3aa: CASVPSGTYTDTQYF
v_gene: TRBV19; j_gene: TRBJ2-1; d_gene: TRBD2; len: 14; abundance: -; CDR3nt: TGTGCCAGTAGGCAACTAGCGGGAGCTGGTGAGCAGTTCTTC; CDR3aa: CASRQLAGAGEQFF
v_gene: TRBV5-6; j_gene: TRBJ1-1; d_gene: -; len: 11; abundance: -; CDR3nt: TGTGCCAGCAGCTTATACTCTGAAGCTTTCTTT; CDR3aa: CASSLYSEAFF